These 26 T cell receptor beta chains were sequenced from one sample in a study of blood T cell repertoires in COVID-19. The repertoire was sequenced with immunoSEQ multiplex PCR; TCRdb's copy has only in-frame clones and lacks some. The sample lists 150,000 to 250,000 clones, around 82% occurring once. The sequencing input was PBMCs or T cells enriched from blood (not recorded which). The source is a man aged 40-49 years who had recovered from COVID-19.

CDR3 DNA sequence: TGTGCCAGCAGCTTGTCTAGCGGGGGGGCTCAGGTCTCCTACAATGAGCAGTTCTTC. This translates into CASSLSSGGAQVSYNEQFF. The chain links TRBV7-2 to TRBJ2-1; 12 bases map to TRBD2. V gave up 3 bases and J gave up 0 bases; unmatched junction bases: 9. CDR1 and CDR2 (germline): SGHTA, FQGNSA. The CDR3 consists of 19 residues.

The chain links TRBV6-1 to TRBJ1-3; D may be TRBD1 (5 bases). The CDR3 length is 15 residues. V lost 2 bases and J lost 0, with 8 bases in between. Germline lookup yields CDR1 MNHNS and CDR2 SASEGT. Written as DNA, the CDR3 is TGTGCCAGCAGTGAATCCAGGGACTCTGGAAACACCATATATTTT. Translated, it gives CASSESRDSGNTIYF.

V and J are TRBV5-1 and TRBJ1-2; TRBD1 might be the D (5 bases). V was cut by 1 base and J by 4 bases, with 14 bases left in between. The CDR3 contains 15 residues. Germline V CDR1 and CDR2: SGHRS, YFSETQ. The CDR3 reads CASSLMRDGGYGYTF. DNA of the CDR3: TGCGCCAGCAGCTTGATGAGAGACGGGGGCTATGGCTACACCTTC.

This chain links TRBV4-1 with TRBJ1-1; TRBD1 is a possible D gene (5 bases). CDR3 size: 15 residues. V was shortened by 2 bases and J by 0 bases, with 10 bases between the two germline ends. Germline V gives CDR1 MGHRA, CDR2 YSYEKL. DNA of the CDR3: TGCGCCAGCAGCCAAAGACAGCTTTTGAACACTGAAGCTTTCTTT. Translation: CASSQRQLLNTEAFF.

V and J are TRBV19 and TRBJ2-7; 7 nucleotides line up with TRBD1. The CDR3 has 14 amino acids. From germline, CDR1 is LNHDA and CDR2 SQIVND (reference sequence). The trim removed 7 bases at V and 4 bases at J, leaving 10 bases unmatched. The CDR3 spells CASNTGEGRYEQYF. DNA for the CDR3: TGTGCCAGTAATACAGGGGAAGGACGATACGAGCAGTACTTC. Combining the CDR3 with reference TRBV19 and TRBJ2-7 gives the whole variable domain DGGITQSPKYLFRKEGQNVTLSCEQNLNHDAMYWYRQDPGQGLRLIYYSQIVNDFQKGDIAEGYSVSREKKESFPLTVTSAQKNPTAFYLCASNTGEGRYEQYFGPGTRLTVT.

The chain carries TRBV6-9 and TRBJ2-6, with 8 bases matching TRBD2. The CDR3 consists of 18 residues. CDR1 is MNHGY, CDR2 SVAAGI, per germline. V gave up 6 bases and J gave up 0 bases; unmatched junction bases: 10. Here the CDR3 reads CASRLGRGGFSGANVLTF. The DNA for the CDR3 is TGTGCCAGCAGACTCGGACGGGGGGGTTTCTCTGGGGCCAACGTCCTGACTTTC.

The J gene is TRBJ2-5, the V gene TRBV30; 8 bases match TRBD2. The CDR3 is 15 residues long. In germline, CDR1 is GTSNPN, CDR2 SVGIG (reference sequence). The junction had 10 bases not matched to a gene; V was cut back by 4 bases and J by 3 bases. CDR3 nucleotides: TGTGCCTGGATCGGCCTAGCGGGTCCCAAAGAGACCCAGTACTTC. As protein: CAWIGLAGPKETQYF. Full variable domain (missing parts from reference TRBV30 and TRBJ2-5): SQTIHQWPATLVQPVGSPLSLECTVEGTSNPNLYWYRQAAGRGLQLLFYSVGIGQISSEVPQNLSASRPQDRQFILSSKKLLLSDSGFYLCAWIGLAGPKETQYFGPGTRLLVL.

J is TRBJ1-4 and V is TRBV28; 7 positions match TRBD1. From germline, CDR1 is MDHEN and CDR2 SYDVKM. This CDR3 comprises 16 residues. Unmatched junction bases numbered 14, after V lost 5 bases and J lost 8 bases. The CDR3 sequence: CASSKLDRALGEKLFF. The CDR3 region has the DNA TGTGCCAGCAGTAAACTAGACAGGGCCCTGGGGGAAAAACTGTTTTTT.

The rearrangement joins TRBV14 to TRBJ2-5, with TRBD2 matching 10 bases. CDR1 and CDR2 from the germline V gene are SGHDN and FVKESK. This CDR3 comprises 14 residues. Trimming removed 9 bases from V and 3 bases from J; junction bases left unmatched: 7. The DNA for the CDR3 is TGTGCCAGGCCGGGGCTAGCGGGGGAAGAGACCCAGTACTTC. Amino acid sequence: CARPGLAGEETQYF.

The genes are TRBV30 and TRBJ1-6, with D possibly being TRBD1 (5 bases). Germline V gene data show CDR1 as GTSNPN and CDR2 as SVGIG (reference sequence). Between the trimmed V and J ends, which lost 3 bases and 5 bases, there was a span of 14 bases. This CDR3 is 15 amino acids long. CDR3 region: CAWSHMGQDNSPLHF. The CDR3 nucleotides are TGTGCCTGGAGCCATATGGGGCAGGATAATTCACCCCTCCACTTT. The variable domain in full, completed from reference TRBV30 and TRBJ1-6, reads SQTIHQWPATLVQPVGSPLSLECTVEGTSNPNLYWYRQAAGRGLQLLFYSVGIGQISSEVPQNLSASRPQDRQFILSSKKLLLSDSGFYLCAWSHMGQDNSPLHFGNGTRLTVT.

This chain links TRBV10-2 with TRBJ1-1, with D possibly matching TRBD1 (5 bases). CDR3 length: 14 amino acids. Per germline, CDR1 WSHSY and CDR2 SAAADI. V was cut by 4 bases and J by 1 base, with 10 bases left in between. The CDR3: CASSAGWGNTEAFF. The CDR3 DNA sequence: TGCGCCAGCAGTGCAGGGTGGGGGAACACTGAAGCTTTCTTT.

This clone was counted a few times. The chain is built from TRBV5-6 and TRBJ1-6, with 12 bases identical to TRBD1. V lost 1 base and J lost 10; bases outside the gene matches: 6. This CDR3 is built from 16 residues. The germline V gene encodes CDR1 SGHDT and CDR2 YYEEEE. The CDR3, as DNA: TGTGCCAGCAGCTTGTGGTGGGGACAGGGGGCCTCACCCCTCCACTTT. Translated, it gives CASSLWWGQGASPLHF.

The V and J genes are TRBV7-2 and TRBJ2-5, with a weak D call TRBD1 (5 bases). CDR3 length equals 13 residues. Germline loops: CDR1 SGHTA, CDR2 FQGNSA. Trimming removed 2 bases at V and 6 bases at J, with 10 bases between. CDR3: CASSLSTVQTQYF. The CDR3 DNA reads TGTGCCAGCAGCTTATCGACAGTTCAGACCCAGTACTTC.

The chain uses TRBV7-6 and TRBJ2-5, with D perhaps matching TRBD1 (6 bases). The ends were cut back, 4 bases at V and 4 bases at J, with 13 bases in the middle. The germline CDR1 and CDR2 sequences are SGHVS and FNYEAQ. The CDR3 is made up of 14 amino acids. The CDR3 reads CASSSRGIGETQYF. For the CDR3, the DNA is TGTGCCAGCAGCTCTAGGGGGATAGGAGAGACCCAGTACTTC.

This clone was counted once. The CDR3: CASSYGQGGFSGNTIYF. The DNA of the CDR3 is TGTGCCAGCAGCTACGGTCAGGGTGGGTTCTCTGGAAACACCATATATTTT. J is TRBJ1-3 and V is TRBV7-6, with D maybe TRBD1 (5 bases). CDR3 length: 17 amino acids. From germline, CDR1 is SGHVS and CDR2 FNYEAQ. V was shortened by 4 bases and J by 0 bases, with 16 bases between the two germline ends.

This clone was picked up one time. This chain uses TRBV5-5 with TRBJ1-1; TRBD1 matches at 10 bases. The ends lost 2 bases at V and 4 bases at J; junction bases unmatched: 5. CDR3 size: 15 residues. Germline CDR1 and CDR2: SGHKS and YYEKEE (reference sequence). Here the CDR3 reads CASSFTGTGATEAFF. CDR3 in DNA: TGTGCCAGCAGCTTCACCGGGACAGGGGCCACTGAAGCTTTCTTT.

The rearrangement links TRBV19 to TRBJ1-6, with TRBD1 identical over 11 bases. CDR1 is LNHDA and CDR2 is SQIVND in the germline V gene (reference sequence). This CDR3 is 14 amino acids long. Germline trimming cut 6 bases from V and 12 bases from J; bases unmatched to any gene: 7. The CDR3: CASSQGQGALPLHF. CDR3 DNA: TGTGCCAGTAGCCAAGGACAGGGGGCTTTACCCCTCCACTTT. Filled out from reference TRBV19 and TRBJ1-6, the complete variable domain reads DGGITQSPKYLFRKEGQNVTLSCEQNLNHDAMYWYRQDPGQGLRLIYYSQIVNDFQKGDIAEGYSVSREKKESFPLTVTSAQKNPTAFYLCASSQGQGALPLHFGNGTRLTVT.

The rearrangement links TRBV11-3 to TRBJ1-6; D unclear. The germline CDR1 and CDR2 sequences are SGHNT and YENEEA. This CDR3 is 13 amino acids long. The germline V and J ends were trimmed by 0 bases and 6 bases, with 3 bases remaining between them. CDR3 bases: TGTGCCAGCAGCTTAGATCGTAATTCACCCCTCCACTTT. This codes for CASSLDRNSPLHF.

The chain carries TRBV7-9 and TRBJ1-2; 8 nucleotides agree with TRBD1. This CDR3 region has 15 residues. CDR1 and CDR2 from the germline V gene are SEHNR and FQNEAQ (reference sequence). Losses at the gene ends were 5 bases for V and 8 bases for J; bases not matched to a gene: 13. DNA of the CDR3: TGTGCCAGCAGCATTGGACAGGGTTGGTCTTGGGGCTACACCTTC. Its protein is CASSIGQGWSWGYTF.

The chain employs TRBV29-1 and TRBJ2-5, with TRBD2 as a possible D gene (7 bases). CDR1 is SQVTM and CDR2 is ANQGSEA in the germline V gene. The CDR3 extends over 15 amino acids. V was pared by 3 bases and J by 5 bases, with 19 bases between. CDR3 sequence: CSVDSRGGVGETQYF. As DNA, the CDR3 is TGCAGCGTTGATTCGCGAGGGGGGGTAGGGGAGACCCAGTACTTC. Drawing the rest from reference TRBV29-1 and TRBJ2-5, the complete variable domain is SAVISQKPSRDICQRGTSLTIQCQVDSQVTMMFWYRQQPGQSLTLIATANQGSEATYESGFVIDKFPISRPNLTFSTLTVSNMSPEDSSIYLCSVDSRGGVGETQYFGPGTRLLVL.

The chain has TRBV7-9 and TRBJ1-6; TRBD1 agrees at 9 bases. Germline V gives CDR1 SEHNR, CDR2 FQNEAQ (reference sequence). The trim removed 4 bases at V and 7 bases at J, leaving 2 bases unmatched. The CDR3 has 14 residues. The CDR3 bases are TGTGCCAGCAGCTCCACAGGGGGCAATTCACCCCTCCACTTT. This gives the protein CASSSTGGNSPLHF. The full variable domain, its missing parts supplied by reference TRBV7-9 and TRBJ1-6, is DTGVSQNPRHKITKRGQNVTFRCDPISEHNRLYWYRQTLGQGPEFLTYFQNEAQLEKSRLLSDRFSAERPKGSFSTLEIQRTEQGDSAMYLCASSSTGGNSPLHFGNGTRLTVT.

The rearrangement links TRBV4-2 to TRBJ2-5; 14 bases map to TRBD2. V dropped 4 bases and J dropped 4; count of bases not matched to a gene: 8. The germline gives CDR1 LGHNA, CDR2 YNFKEQ. The CDR3 sequence is 17 residues long. CDR3 DNA sequence: TGTGCCAGCAGCCTACAGACTAGCGGGGGGGCCCTAGAGACCCAGTACTTC. It is translated as CASSLQTSGGALETQYF.

This clone was seen just once. CDR3 residues: CASSLDGDGSYGYTF. CDR3 nucleotide sequence: TGCGCCAGCAGCTTGGATGGAGACGGTTCCTATGGCTACACCTTC. This chain joins TRBV5-1 and TRBJ1-2; no clear D gene. This CDR3 contains 15 residues. Trimming cost V 0 bases and J 4 bases, with 13 bases left between them. The germline V gene has CDR1 SGHRS and CDR2 YFSETQ.

This sequence joins TRBV5-1 and TRBJ2-2; D possibly corresponds to TRBD1 (5 bases). Germline V lookup: CDR1 SGHRS, CDR2 YFSETQ. V was shortened by 4 bases and J by 3 bases, with 10 bases between the two germline ends. CDR3 size: 14 residues. The CDR3 is CASSHDSYTGELFF. In DNA form, the CDR3 reads TGCGCCAGCAGCCACGACAGTTACACCGGGGAGCTGTTTTTT.

V gene TRBV11-2 combines with J gene TRBJ1-1; no firm D call. V was pared by 1 base and J by 1 base, with 10 bases between. Germline CDR1 SGHAT, CDR2 FQNNGV. The CDR3 has 15 residues. The DNA for the CDR3 is TGTGCCAGCAGCTTAGTTCTGTTTCCGAACACTGAAGCTTTCTTT. This translates into CASSLVLFPNTEAFF.

The rearrangement uses TRBV7-3 and TRBJ2-7; TRBD1 agrees at 9 bases. Germline V gene sequence: CDR1 SGHTA, CDR2 FQGTGA. J was trimmed by 6 bases and V by 8 bases; bases with no gene match: 14. This CDR3 is 15 amino acids long. In nucleotides, the CDR3 is TGTGCCAGCCGGCCGATCACAGGGGGCGCGGGCGAGCAGTACTTC. This encodes CASRPITGGAGEQYF.